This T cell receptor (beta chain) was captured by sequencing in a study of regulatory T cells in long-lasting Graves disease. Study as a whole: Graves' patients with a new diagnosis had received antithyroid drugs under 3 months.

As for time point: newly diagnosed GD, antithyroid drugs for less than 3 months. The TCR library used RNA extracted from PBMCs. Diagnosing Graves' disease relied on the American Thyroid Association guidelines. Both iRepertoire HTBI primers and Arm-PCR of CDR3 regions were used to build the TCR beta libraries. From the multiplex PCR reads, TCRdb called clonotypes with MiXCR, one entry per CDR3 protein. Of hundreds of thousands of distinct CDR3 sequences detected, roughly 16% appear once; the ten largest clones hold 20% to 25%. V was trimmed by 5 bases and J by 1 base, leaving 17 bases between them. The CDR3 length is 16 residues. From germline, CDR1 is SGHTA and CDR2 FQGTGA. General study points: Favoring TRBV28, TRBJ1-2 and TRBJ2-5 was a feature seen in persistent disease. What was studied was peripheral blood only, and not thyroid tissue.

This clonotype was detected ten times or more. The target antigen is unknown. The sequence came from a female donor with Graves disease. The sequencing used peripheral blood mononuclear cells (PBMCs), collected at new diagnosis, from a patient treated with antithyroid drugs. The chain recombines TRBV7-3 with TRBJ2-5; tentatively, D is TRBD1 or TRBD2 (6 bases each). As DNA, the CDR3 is TGTGCCAGCAGCCGTTTTGTAGGAGGGGGCCAAGAGACCCAGTACTTC. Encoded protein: CASSRFVGGGQETQYF. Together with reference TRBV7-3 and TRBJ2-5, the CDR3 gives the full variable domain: GAGVSQTPSNKVTEKGKYVELRCDPISGHTALYWYRQSLGQGPEFLIYFQGTGAADDSGLPNDRFFAVRPEGSVSTLKIQRTERGDSAVYLCASSRFVGGGQETQYFGPGTRLLVL.